Listed below are T cell receptor beta chains from one sample, sequenced in a study of blood T cell repertoires in COVID-19. Measured with immunoSEQ multiplex PCR; TCRdb has only the in-frame clones, and not every one. The sample lists over 250,000 clones, 70% to 90% occurring once. The specimen was peripheral blood. These receptors all come from a woman aged 25-40 years with acute or convalescent COVID-19. CDR3s include the opening cysteine and the closing phenylalanine or tryptophan. Fields, in order: J gene, V gene, D gene, CDR3 protein, CDR3 DNA. D genes are given only for firm matches.

j_gene: TRBJ2-1
v_gene: TRBV9
d_gene: TRBD2
CDR3aa: CASSVGGTLNEQFF
CDR3nt: TGTGCCAGCAGCGTGGGGGGGACTCTTAATGAGCAGTTCTTC

j_gene: TRBJ2-2
v_gene: TRBV7-6
d_gene: NA
CDR3aa: CASSLAPAAGELFF
CDR3nt: TGTGCCAGCAGCTTAGCTCCAGCGGCCGGGGAGCTGTTTTTT

j_gene: TRBJ1-5
v_gene: TRBV5-1
d_gene: NA
CDR3aa: CASSLAGGTQPQHF
CDR3nt: TGCGCCAGCAGCTTGGCCGGAGGAACCCAGCCCCAGCATTTT

j_gene: TRBJ2-3
v_gene: TRBV6-5
d_gene: TRBD2
CDR3aa: CASSRAGVLDTQYF
CDR3nt: TGTGCCAGCAGTCGGGCGGGAGTTCTAGATACGCAGTATTTT

j_gene: TRBJ1-4
v_gene: TRBV5-5
d_gene: TRBD1
CDR3aa: CASSGGTGGLGVGEKLFF
CDR3nt: TGTGCCAGCAGCGGAGGGACAGGGGGCCTGGGGGTAGGAGAAAAACTGTTTTTT

j_gene: TRBJ2-6
v_gene: TRBV19
d_gene: NA
CDR3aa: CASSRILSRPSGANVLTF
CDR3nt: TGTGCCAGTAGTAGGATTCTCTCCAGGCCGAGCGGGGCCAACGTCCTGACTTTC

j_gene: TRBJ1-2
v_gene: TRBV19
d_gene: TRBD1
CDR3aa: CASSIGGTGTNYGYTF
CDR3nt: TGTGCCAGTAGTATAGGGGGGACAGGAACTAACTATGGCTACACCTTC

j_gene: TRBJ2-5
v_gene: TRBV2
d_gene: TRBD2
CDR3aa: CASKSGRGETQYF
CDR3nt: TGTGCCAGTAAGAGCGGGAGGGGAGAGACCCAGTACTTC

j_gene: TRBJ1-3
v_gene: TRBV9
d_gene: NA
CDR3aa: CASSVGPQGNTIYF
CDR3nt: TGTGCCAGCAGCGTAGGCCCACAAGGAAACACCATATATTTT

j_gene: TRBJ2-1
v_gene: TRBV6-6
d_gene: TRBD2
CDR3aa: CASTLSGGRVHNEQFF
CDR3nt: TGTGCCAGCACCCTAAGCGGCGGGAGGGTCCACAATGAGCAGTTCTTC

j_gene: TRBJ2-5
v_gene: TRBV6-2/TRBV6-3
d_gene: NA
CDR3aa: CASSYSGGPRETQYF
CDR3nt: TGTGCCAGCAGTTACAGCGGCGGCCCGAGAGAGACCCAGTACTTC

j_gene: TRBJ2-3
v_gene: TRBV7-2
d_gene: NA
CDR3aa: CASSLAAASTDTQYF
CDR3nt: TGTGCCAGCAGCTTAGCAGCGGCCAGCACAGATACGCAGTATTTT

j_gene: TRBJ2-3
v_gene: TRBV19
d_gene: TRBD1
CDR3aa: CASSSGTGESTDTQYF
CDR3nt: TGTGCCAGTAGTTCCGGGACAGGGGAAAGCACAGATACGCAGTATTTT

j_gene: TRBJ1-3
v_gene: TRBV27
d_gene: TRBD1
CDR3aa: CASSFGQGPGNTIYF
CDR3nt: TGTGCCAGCAGTTTCGGACAGGGACCAGGAAACACCATATATTTT

j_gene: TRBJ2-2
v_gene: TRBV5-1
d_gene: NA
CDR3aa: CASSLAGGVHTGELFF
CDR3nt: TGCGCCAGCAGCTTGGCCGGAGGGGTCCACACCGGGGAGCTGTTTTTT